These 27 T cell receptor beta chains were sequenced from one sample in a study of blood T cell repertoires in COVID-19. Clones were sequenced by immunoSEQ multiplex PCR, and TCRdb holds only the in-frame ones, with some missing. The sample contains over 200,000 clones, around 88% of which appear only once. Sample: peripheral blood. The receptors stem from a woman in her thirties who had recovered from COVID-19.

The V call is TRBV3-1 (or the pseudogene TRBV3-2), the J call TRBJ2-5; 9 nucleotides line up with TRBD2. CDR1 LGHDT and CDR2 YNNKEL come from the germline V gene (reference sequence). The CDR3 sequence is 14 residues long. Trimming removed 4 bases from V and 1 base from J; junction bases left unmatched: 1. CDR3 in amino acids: CASSPAGGQETQYF. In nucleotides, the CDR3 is TGTGCCAGCAGCCCAGCGGGGGGCCAAGAGACCCAGTACTTC.

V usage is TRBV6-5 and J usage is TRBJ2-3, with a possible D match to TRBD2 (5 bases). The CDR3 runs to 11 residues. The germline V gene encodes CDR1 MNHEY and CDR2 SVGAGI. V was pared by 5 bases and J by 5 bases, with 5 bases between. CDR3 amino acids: CASSTRDTQYF. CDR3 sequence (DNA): TGTGCCAGCAGTACTAGAGATACGCAGTATTTT.

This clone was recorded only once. CDR3 sequence (DNA): TGTGCCAGCAGTTACTCCCCCGGGGGGTTCGGTGAGCAGTTCTTC. Amino acid sequence: CASSYSPGGFGEQFF. The chain uses TRBV6-5 and TRBJ2-1; 7 nucleotides align to TRBD2. This CDR3 spans 15 amino acids. The V and J ends lost 0 bases and 9 bases, in that order; junction bases with no gene match: 8. Germline values: CDR1 MNHEY, CDR2 SVGAGI.

This chain's CDR3 is CASSLVSGGVPGELFF. The DNA of the CDR3 is TGTGCCAGCAGCTTAGTGTCAGGGGGCGTTCCCGGGGAGCTGTTTTTT. The chain is built from TRBV7-6 and TRBJ2-2; 8 bases line up with TRBD1. V was pared by 1 base and J by 6 bases, with 7 bases of the junction left unmatched. Per the germline V gene, CDR1 is SGHVS and CDR2 is FNYEAQ. The CDR3 consists of 16 residues.

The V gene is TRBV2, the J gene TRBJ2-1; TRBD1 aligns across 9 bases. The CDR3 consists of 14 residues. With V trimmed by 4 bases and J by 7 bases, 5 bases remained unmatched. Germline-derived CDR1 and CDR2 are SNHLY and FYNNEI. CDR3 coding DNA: TGTGCCAGCAGTGGAACAGGGGGCGGGAATGAGCAGTTCTTC. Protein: CASSGTGGGNEQFF.

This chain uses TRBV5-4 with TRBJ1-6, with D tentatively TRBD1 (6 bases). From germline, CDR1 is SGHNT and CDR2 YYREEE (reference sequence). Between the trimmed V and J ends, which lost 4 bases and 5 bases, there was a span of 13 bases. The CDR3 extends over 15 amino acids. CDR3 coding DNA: TGTGCCAGCAGCGAGGACAGACTTCATAATTCACCCCTCCACTTT. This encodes CASSEDRLHNSPLHF. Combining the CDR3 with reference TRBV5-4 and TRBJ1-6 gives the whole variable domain ETGVTQSPTHLIKTRGQQVTLRCSSQSGHNTVSWYQQALGQGPQFIFQYYREEENGRGNFPPRFSGLQFPNYSSELNVNALELDDSALYLCASSEDRLHNSPLHFGNGTRLTVT.

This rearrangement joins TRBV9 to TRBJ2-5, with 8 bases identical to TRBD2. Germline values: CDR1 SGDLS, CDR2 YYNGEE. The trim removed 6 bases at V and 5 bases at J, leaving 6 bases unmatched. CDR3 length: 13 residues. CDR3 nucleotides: TGTGCCAGCAATCAGCGGGGGAGCGAGACCCAGTACTTC. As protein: CASNQRGSETQYF.

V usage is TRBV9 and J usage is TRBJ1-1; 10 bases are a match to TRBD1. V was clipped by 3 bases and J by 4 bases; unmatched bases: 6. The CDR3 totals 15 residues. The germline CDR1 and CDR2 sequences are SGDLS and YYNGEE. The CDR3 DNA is TGTGCCAGCAGCGGGGGGACAGGGGTGAGCACTGAAGCTTTCTTT. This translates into CASSGGTGVSTEAFF.

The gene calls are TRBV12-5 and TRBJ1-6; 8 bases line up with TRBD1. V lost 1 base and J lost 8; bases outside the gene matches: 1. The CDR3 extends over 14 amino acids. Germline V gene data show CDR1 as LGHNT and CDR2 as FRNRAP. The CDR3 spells CASGLGQGYSPLHF. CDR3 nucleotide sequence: TGTGCTAGTGGTTTGGGACAGGGGTATTCACCCCTCCACTTT.

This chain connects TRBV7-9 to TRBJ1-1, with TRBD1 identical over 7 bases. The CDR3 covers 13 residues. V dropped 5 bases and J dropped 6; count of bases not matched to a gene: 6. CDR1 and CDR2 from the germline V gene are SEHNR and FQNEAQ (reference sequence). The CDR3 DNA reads TGTGCCAGCAGCCTCACAGGGGTGGCTGAAGCTTTCTTT. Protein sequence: CASSLTGVAEAFF.

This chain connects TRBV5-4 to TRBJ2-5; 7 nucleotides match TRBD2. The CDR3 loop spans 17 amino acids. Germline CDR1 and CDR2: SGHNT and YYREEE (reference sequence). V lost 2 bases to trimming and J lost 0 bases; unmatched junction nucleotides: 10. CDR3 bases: TGTGCCAGCAGCTTAACGCCTAGCGGAATGTACCAAGAGACCCAGTACTTC. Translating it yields CASSLTPSGMYQETQYF.

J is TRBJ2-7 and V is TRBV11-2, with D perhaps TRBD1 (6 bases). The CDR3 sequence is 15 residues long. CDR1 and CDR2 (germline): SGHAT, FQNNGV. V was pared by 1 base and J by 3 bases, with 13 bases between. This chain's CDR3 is CASSLGQVEVYEQYF. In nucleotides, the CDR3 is TGTGCCAGCAGCTTAGGACAGGTAGAAGTCTACGAGCAGTACTTC.

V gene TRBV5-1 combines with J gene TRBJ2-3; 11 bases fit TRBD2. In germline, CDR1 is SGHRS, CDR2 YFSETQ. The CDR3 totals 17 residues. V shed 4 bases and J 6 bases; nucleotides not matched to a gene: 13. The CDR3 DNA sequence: TGCGCCAGCAGCCCCCGACTAGCGGGGCGGGCGTTGGATACGCAGTATTTT. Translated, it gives CASSPRLAGRALDTQYF.

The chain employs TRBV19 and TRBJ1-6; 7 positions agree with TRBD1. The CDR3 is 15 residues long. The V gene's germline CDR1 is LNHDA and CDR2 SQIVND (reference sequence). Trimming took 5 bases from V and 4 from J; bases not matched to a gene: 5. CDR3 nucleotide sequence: TGTGCCAGTAGTCCGACAGGGACATATAATTCACCCCTCCACTTT. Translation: CASSPTGTYNSPLHF.

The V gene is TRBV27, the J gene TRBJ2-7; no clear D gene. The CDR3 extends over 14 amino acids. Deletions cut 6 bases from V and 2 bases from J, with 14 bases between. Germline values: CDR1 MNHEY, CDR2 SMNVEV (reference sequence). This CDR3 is CASRFNSVPYEQYF. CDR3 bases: TGTGCCAGCAGATTCAACAGTGTGCCCTACGAGCAGTACTTC.

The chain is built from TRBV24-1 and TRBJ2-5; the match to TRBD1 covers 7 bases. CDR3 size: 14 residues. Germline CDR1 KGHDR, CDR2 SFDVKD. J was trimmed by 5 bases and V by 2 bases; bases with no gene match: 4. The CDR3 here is CATSDSGQVETQYF. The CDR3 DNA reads TGTGCCACCAGTGATTCTGGACAGGTGGAGACCCAGTACTTC.

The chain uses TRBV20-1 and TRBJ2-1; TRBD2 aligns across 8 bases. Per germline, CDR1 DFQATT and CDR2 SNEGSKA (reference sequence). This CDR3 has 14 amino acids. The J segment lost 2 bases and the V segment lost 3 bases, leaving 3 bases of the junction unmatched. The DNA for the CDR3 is TGCAGTGCTAGTGGTAGCGGGACCTACAATGAGCAGTTCTTC. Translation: CSASGSGTYNEQFF.

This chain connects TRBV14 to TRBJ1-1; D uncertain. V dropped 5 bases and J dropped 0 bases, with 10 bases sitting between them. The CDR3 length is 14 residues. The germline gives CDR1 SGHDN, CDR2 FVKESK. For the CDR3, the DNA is TGTGCCAGCAGCTTTAGAAATATGAACACTGAAGCTTTCTTT. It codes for CASSFRNMNTEAFF.

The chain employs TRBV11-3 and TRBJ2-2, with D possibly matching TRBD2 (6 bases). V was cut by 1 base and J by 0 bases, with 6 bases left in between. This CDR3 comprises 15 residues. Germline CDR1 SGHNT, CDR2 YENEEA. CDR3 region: CASSLGGANTGELFF. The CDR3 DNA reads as TGTGCCAGCAGCTTAGGGGGGGCGAACACCGGGGAGCTGTTTTTT.

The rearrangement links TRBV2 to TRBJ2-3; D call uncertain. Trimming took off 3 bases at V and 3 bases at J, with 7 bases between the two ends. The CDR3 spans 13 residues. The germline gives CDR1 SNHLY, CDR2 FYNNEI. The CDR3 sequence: CASSERLTDTQYF. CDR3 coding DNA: TGTGCCAGCAGTGAGAGGTTAACAGATACGCAGTATTTT.

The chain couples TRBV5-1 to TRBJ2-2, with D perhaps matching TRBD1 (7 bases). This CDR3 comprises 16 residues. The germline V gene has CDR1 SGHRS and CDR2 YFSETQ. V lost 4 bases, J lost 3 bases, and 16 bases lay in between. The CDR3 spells CASSLTTRGDTGELFF. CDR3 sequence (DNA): TGCGCCAGCAGCCTCACCACCAGGGGGGACACCGGGGAGCTGTTTTTT. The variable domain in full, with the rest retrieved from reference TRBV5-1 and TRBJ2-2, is KAGVTQTPRYLIKTRGQQVTLSCSPISGHRSVSWYQQTPGQGLQFLFEYFSETQRNKGNFPGRFSGRQFSNSRSEMNVSTLELGDSALYLCASSLTTRGDTGELFFGEGSRLTVL.

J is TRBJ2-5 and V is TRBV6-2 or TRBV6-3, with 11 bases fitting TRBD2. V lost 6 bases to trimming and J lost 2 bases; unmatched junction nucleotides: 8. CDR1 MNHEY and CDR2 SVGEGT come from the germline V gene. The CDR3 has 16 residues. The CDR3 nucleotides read TGTGCCAGCAGCCTACTAGCGGGGGTGGTACAAGAGACCCAGTACTTC. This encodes CASSLLAGVVQETQYF.

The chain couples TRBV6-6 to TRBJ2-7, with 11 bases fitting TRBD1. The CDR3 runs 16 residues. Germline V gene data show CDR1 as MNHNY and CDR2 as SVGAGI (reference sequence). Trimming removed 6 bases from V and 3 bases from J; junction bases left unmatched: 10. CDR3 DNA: TGTGCCAGCAGCCCATGGCGGACAGGGGGCGGCTACGAGCAGTACTTC. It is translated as CASSPWRTGGGYEQYF.

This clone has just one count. The CDR3 coding sequence is TGTGCCTGGAGTAGGGAGGGGCAGATATCAGGGGAGCTGTTTTTT. Its translation: CAWSREGQISGELFF. The chain combines TRBV30 with TRBJ2-2; 7 nucleotides match TRBD2. Trimming cost V 2 bases and J 8 bases; bases outside gene matches: 11. Germline CDR1 reads GTSNPN; CDR2 reads SVGIG (reference sequence). CDR3 length: 15 residues.

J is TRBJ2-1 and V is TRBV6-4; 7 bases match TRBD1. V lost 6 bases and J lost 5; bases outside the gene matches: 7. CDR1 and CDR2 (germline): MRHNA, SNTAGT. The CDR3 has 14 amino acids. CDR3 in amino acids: CASSPGQSNNEQFF. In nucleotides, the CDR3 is TGTGCCAGCAGCCCGGGACAGTCTAACAATGAGCAGTTCTTC.

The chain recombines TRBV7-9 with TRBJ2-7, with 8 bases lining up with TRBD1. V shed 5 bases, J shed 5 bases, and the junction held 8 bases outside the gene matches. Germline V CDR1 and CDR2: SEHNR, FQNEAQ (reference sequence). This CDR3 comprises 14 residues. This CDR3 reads CASSTGQGSHEQYF. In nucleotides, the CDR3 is TGTGCCAGCAGCACCGGACAGGGAAGCCACGAGCAGTACTTC.

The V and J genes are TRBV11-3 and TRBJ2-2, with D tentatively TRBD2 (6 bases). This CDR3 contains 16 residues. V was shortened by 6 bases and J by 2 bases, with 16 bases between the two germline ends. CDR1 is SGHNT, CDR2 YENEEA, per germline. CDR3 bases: TGTGCCAGCAGTTGGAGGGCCCCTCCCAACACCGGGGAGCTGTTTTTT. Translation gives CASSWRAPPNTGELFF.